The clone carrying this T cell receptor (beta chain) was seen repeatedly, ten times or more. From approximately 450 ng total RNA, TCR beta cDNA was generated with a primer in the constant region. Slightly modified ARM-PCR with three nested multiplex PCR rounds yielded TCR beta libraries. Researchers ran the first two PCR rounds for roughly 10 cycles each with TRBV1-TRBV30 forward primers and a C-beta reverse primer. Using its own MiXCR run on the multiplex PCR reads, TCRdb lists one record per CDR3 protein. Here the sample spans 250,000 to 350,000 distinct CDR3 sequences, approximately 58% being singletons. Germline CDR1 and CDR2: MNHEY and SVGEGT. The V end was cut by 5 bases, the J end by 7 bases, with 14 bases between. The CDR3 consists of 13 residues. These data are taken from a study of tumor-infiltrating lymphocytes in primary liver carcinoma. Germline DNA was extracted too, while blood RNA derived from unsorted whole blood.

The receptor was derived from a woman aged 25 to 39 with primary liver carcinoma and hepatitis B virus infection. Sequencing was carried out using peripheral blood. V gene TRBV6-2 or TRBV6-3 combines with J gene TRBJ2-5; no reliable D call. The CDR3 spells CASSTYGPGTQYF. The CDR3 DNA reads TGTGCCAGCAGTACATACGGGCCGGGGACCCAGTACTTC.